The clone carrying this T cell receptor (beta chain) came up many times. Its target is not known. This entry is derived from a study of T-cell memory formation after mild COVID-19. Study results and caveats: Several responding clones turned up in pre-infection memory, indicating that cross-reactive memory may have taken part. CM and EM subsets held most contracting CD4+ clones; EMRA held CD8+ ones. Second-wave clones peaking on day 37 lacked confirmed SARS-CoV-2 specificity.

TCRdb analysed the 5' RACE reads with MiXCR anew, one entry per CDR3 protein. The data show about 130,000 distinct CDR3 sequences, about 5.9% seen once. The sequenced material came from PBMCs or a T cell subset sorted from them (not recorded which). The origin of this receptor is an adult woman who had mild COVID-19 (a few samples of this study predate the infection). Cell type and time point are not known.

CDR3 loop: CASSQRGGEQYF. The CDR3 DNA reads TGTGCCAGCAGCCAAAGAGGGGGCGAGCAGTACTTC. The chain has TRBV3-1 and TRBJ2-7; a weak D match, TRBD1 (6 bases). V dropped 2 bases and J dropped 6 bases, with 8 bases sitting between them. Germline values: CDR1 LGHDT, CDR2 YNNKEL (reference sequence). The CDR3 length is 12 residues.